These 9 T cell receptor beta chains came from one sample sequenced in a study of blood T cell repertoires in COVID-19. Sequencing was performed with immunoSEQ multiplex PCR; in TCRdb, only in-frame clones are kept and a portion is missing. This repertoire shows under 200,000 clones, about 85% found once; its top ten account for less than 6.5%. The specimen sequenced was peripheral blood. The receptors stem from a woman in her fifties or sixties with COVID-19, enrolled during active disease.

The rearrangement uses TRBV6-5 and TRBJ2-3, with D perhaps TRBD2 (6 bases). Germline assignment: CDR1 MNHEY and CDR2 SVGAGI. V lost 6 bases to trimming and J lost 3 bases, with 13 bases between them. There are 14 residues in the CDR3. The CDR3 sequence: CASRPLAPTDTQYF. The DNA for the CDR3 is TGTGCCAGCAGACCTCTAGCGCCGACAGATACGCAGTATTTT.

This chain joins TRBV5-1 and TRBJ2-5; the D gene is possibly TRBD2 (5 bases). Trimming pared 0 bases from V and 9 bases from J, leaving 18 bases between. Germline CDR1 and CDR2: SGHRS and YFSETQ. The CDR3 runs to 15 residues. CDR3 DNA sequence: TGCGCCAGCAGCTTGGAGCAACCTTCCCCCGGGGCCCAGTACTTC. This encodes CASSLEQPSPGAQYF.

This chain uses TRBV9 with TRBJ2-3; 8 nucleotides match TRBD2. Per the germline V gene, CDR1 is SGDLS and CDR2 is YYNGEE. The CDR3 is made up of 15 amino acids. V lost 1 base to trimming and J lost 8 bases; unmatched junction nucleotides: 9. The CDR3 DNA reads as TGTGCCAGCAGCGTAACCGGGGGGGCCACTAGTACGCAGTATTTT. Its protein is CASSVTGGATSTQYF.

The count of this clone is one. The chain recombines TRBV5-1 with TRBJ1-1; perhaps TRBD1 as D (5 bases). Germline V gene data show CDR1 as SGHRS and CDR2 as YFSETQ. V shed 4 bases and J shed 0 bases, with 13 bases lying between them. The CDR3 runs 15 residues. CDR3 in amino acids: CASSPTGFMNTEAFF. Here the CDR3 DNA reads TGCGCCAGCAGCCCCACAGGCTTCATGAACACTGAAGCTTTCTTT.

The chain couples TRBV29-1 to TRBJ2-7; unclear D gene. The CDR3 covers 13 residues. Trimming removed 5 bases at V and 0 bases at J, with 11 bases between. Germline V gene sequence: CDR1 SQVTM, CDR2 ANQGSEA. The chain's CDR3 is CSVPDNFSYEQYF. The CDR3 DNA sequence: TGCAGCGTTCCCGACAACTTCTCCTACGAGCAGTACTTC.

The rearrangement uses TRBV9 and TRBJ2-5, with 13 positions matching TRBD2. V shed 3 bases and J 3 bases; nucleotides not matched to a gene: 8. The CDR3 sequence is 17 residues long. Per the germline V gene, CDR1 is SGDLS and CDR2 is YYNGEE. The CDR3 protein is CASSGRALAGGKETQYF. For the CDR3, the DNA is TGTGCCAGCAGCGGGAGGGCACTAGCGGGGGGGAAAGAGACCCAGTACTTC.

The CDR3 DNA reads as TGTGCCTGGAGGGGGGCTCCCTACGAGCAGTACTTC. Residues: CAWRGAPYEQYF. V gene TRBV30 combines with J gene TRBJ2-7; D perhaps matches TRBD1 (6 bases). The CDR3 length is 12 residues. V was clipped by 3 bases and J by 2 bases, with 8 bases between them. CDR1 and CDR2 from the germline V gene are GTSNPN and SVGIG (reference sequence).

The chain recombines TRBV18 with TRBJ1-1; D perhaps matches TRBD1 (6 bases). Germline values: CDR1 KGHSH, CDR2 LQKENI. The CDR3 sequence is 15 residues long. V lost 0 bases and J 8 bases, leaving 16 bases between the germline ends. CDR3 nucleotide sequence: TGTGCCAGCTCACCACCGAGGATATCCGGACAGGAAGCTTTCTTT. Translated: CASSPPRISGQEAFF.

V usage is TRBV7-6 and J usage is TRBJ2-7, with 8 nucleotides matching TRBD1. CDR1 is SGHVS and CDR2 is FNYEAQ in the germline V gene. After removal of 0 bases from V and 2 bases from J, the junction contained 3 bases not matched to a gene. This CDR3 is built from 15 residues. DNA of the CDR3: TGTGCCAGCAGCTTAGCACAGGGGGAAACCTACGAGCAGTACTTC. Translating it yields CASSLAQGETYEQYF.